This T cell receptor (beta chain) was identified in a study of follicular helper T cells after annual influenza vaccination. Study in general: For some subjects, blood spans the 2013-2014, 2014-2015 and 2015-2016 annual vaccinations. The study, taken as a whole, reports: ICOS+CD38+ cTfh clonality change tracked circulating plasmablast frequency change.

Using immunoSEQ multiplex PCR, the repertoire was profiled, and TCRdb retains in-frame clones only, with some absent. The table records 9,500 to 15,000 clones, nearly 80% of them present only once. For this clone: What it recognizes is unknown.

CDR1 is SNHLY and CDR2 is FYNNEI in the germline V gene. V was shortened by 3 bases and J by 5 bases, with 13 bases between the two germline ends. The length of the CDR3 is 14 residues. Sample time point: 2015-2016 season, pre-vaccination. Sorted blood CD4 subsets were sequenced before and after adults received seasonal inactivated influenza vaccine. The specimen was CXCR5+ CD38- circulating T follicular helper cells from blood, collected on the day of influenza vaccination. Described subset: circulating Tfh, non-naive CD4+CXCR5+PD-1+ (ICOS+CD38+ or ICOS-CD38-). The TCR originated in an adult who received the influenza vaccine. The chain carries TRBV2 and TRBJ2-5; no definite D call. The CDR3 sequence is CASSEGIGMETQYF. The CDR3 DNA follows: TGTGCCAGCAGTGAGGGGATAGGTATGGAGACCCAGTACTTC. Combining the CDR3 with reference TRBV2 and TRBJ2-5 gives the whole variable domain EPEVTQTPSHQVTQMGQEVILRCVPISNHLYFYWYRQILGQKVEFLVSFYNNEISEKSEIFDDQFSVERPDGSNFTLKIRSTKLEDSAMYFCASSEGIGMETQYFGPGTRLLVL.